Listed below are T cell receptor beta chains from one sample, sequenced in a study of shared clonotypes between healthy human individuals. Only in-frame clones appear in the TCRdb table, and some are missing; sequencing was by immunoSEQ multiplex PCR. This sample has around 750,000 clones; around 72% occur once, and the top ten carry 1.5% to 2%. Sequenced: memory CD4+ T cells sorted from blood. These receptors were collected from a woman in her thirties in good health. CDR3s leave out the opening cysteine and the closing phenylalanine or tryptophan.

TRBJ1-4 TRBV5-1 ASSSGTGDEKLF
TRBJ1-1 TRBV20-1 RFNRGTEAF
TRBJ2-7 TRBV28 ASSGTSRFYEQY
TRBJ2-1 TRBV7-2 ASSLYPYEQF
TRBJ2-7 TRBV10-2 ASSESGTSGGTYEQY
TRBJ2-7 TRBV5-4 ASSRQGVSYEQY
TRBJ2-1 TRBV19 ASSGTSLGEQF
TRBJ2-1 TRBV7-9 ASSLLAGPYNEQF
TRBJ1-4 TRBV28 ASNTQGFGNEKLF
TRBJ1-4 TRBV5-1 ASSLVGNNEKLF
TRBJ2-5 TRBV30 AWAEYQETQY
TRBJ2-1 TRBV14 ASSRLAGGYYNEQF
TRBJ1-2 TRBV5-6 ASSLYSRQGRRGYT
TRBJ1-2 TRBV19 ASKTQGDNGYT